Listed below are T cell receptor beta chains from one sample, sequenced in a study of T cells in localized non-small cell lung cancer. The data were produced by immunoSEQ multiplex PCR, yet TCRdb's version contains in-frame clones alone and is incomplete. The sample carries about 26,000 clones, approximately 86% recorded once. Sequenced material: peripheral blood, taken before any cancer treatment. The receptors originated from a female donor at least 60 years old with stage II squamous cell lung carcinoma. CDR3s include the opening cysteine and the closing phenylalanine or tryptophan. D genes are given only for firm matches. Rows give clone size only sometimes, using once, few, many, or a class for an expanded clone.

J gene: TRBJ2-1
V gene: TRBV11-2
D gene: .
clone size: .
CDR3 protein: CASSVSGTSYNEQFF
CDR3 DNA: TGTGCCAGCAGCGTTAGCGGAACCTCCTACAATGAGCAGTTCTTC

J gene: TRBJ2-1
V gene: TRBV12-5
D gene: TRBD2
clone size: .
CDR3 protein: CASGPGLANNEQFF
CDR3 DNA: TGTGCTAGTGGCCCGGGACTAGCGAACAATGAGCAGTTCTTC

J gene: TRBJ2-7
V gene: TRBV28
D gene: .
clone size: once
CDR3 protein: CASSWAGSSYEQYF
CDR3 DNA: TGTGCCAGCAGTTGGGCAGGAAGCTCCTACGAGCAGTACTTC

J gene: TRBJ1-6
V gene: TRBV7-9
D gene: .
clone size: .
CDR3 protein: CASSLDGGAHNSPLHF
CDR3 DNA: TGTGCCAGCAGCTTAGACGGGGGCGCACATAATTCACCCCTCCACTTT

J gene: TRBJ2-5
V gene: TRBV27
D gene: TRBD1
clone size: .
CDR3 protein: CASSLSGTAVQETQYF
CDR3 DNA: TGTGCCAGCAGTTTATCTGGGACAGCGGTCCAAGAGACCCAGTACTTC

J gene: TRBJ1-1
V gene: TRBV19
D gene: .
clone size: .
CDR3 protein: CASSMTANTEAFF
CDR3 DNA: TGTGCCAGTAGTATGACAGCGAACACTGAAGCTTTCTTT

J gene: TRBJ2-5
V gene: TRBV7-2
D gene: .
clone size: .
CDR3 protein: CASSLALTVPGETQYF
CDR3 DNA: TGTGCCAGCAGCTTAGCATTGACAGTCCCCGGAGAGACCCAGTACTTC

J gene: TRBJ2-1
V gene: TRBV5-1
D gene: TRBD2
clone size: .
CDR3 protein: CASSLGGLAGNNEQFF
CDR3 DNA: TGCGCCAGCAGCTTGGGAGGACTAGCAGGGAACAATGAGCAGTTCTTC

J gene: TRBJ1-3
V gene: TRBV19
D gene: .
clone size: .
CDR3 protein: CASSIRDGNTIYF
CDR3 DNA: TGTGCCAGTAGTATACGCGACGGAAACACCATATATTTT

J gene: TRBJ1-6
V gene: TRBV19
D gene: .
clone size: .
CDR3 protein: CASSLSSYNSPLHF
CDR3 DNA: TGTGCCAGTAGTCTTAGCTCCTATAATTCACCCCTCCACTTT

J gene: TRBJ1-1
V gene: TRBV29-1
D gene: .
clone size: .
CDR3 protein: CSVEDALNTEAFF
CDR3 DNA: TGCAGCGTTGAAGACGCGTTGAACACTGAAGCTTTCTTT

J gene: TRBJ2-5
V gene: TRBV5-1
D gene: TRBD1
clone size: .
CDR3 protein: CASSLGQGAETQYF
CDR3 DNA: TGCGCCAGCAGCCTAGGACAGGGGGCGGAGACCCAGTACTTC

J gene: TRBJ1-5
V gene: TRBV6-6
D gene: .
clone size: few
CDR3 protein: CASRRGQGNQPQHF
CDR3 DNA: TGTGCCAGCAGGAGGGGCCAGGGAAATCAGCCCCAGCATTTT

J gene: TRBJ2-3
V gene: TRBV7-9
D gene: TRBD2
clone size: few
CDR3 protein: CASSPRLAGGPLSTDTQYF
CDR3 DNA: TGTGCCAGCAGCCCAAGACTAGCGGGAGGGCCATTGAGCACAGATACGCAGTATTTT

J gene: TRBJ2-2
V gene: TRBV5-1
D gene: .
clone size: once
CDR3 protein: CASRGLSNTGELFF
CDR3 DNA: TGCGCCAGCAGAGGCCTATCAAACACCGGGGAGCTGTTTTTT

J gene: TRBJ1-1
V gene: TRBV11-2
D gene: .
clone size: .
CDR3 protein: CASSLEFQVNTEAFF
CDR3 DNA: TGTGCCAGCAGCTTAGAATTCCAGGTCAACACTGAAGCTTTCTTT

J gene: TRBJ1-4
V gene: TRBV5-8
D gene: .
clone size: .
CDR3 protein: CASSLTPDLNEKLFF
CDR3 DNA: TGTGCCAGCAGCTTAACTCCAGATTTAAATGAAAAACTGTTTTTT

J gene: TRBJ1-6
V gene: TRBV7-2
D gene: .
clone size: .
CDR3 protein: CASSPPGGWGSPLHF
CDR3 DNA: TGTGCCAGCAGCCCCCCGGGGGGATGGGGGTCACCCCTCCACTTT

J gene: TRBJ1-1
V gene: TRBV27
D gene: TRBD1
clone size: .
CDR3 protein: CASRFDRAEKKAFF
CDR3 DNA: TGTGCCAGCAGATTCGACAGGGCCGAGAAGAAAGCTTTCTTT

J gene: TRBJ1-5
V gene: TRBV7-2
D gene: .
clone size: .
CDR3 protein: CASSFNQGSQPQHF
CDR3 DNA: TGTGCCAGCAGCTTTAATCAAGGGAGTCAGCCCCAGCATTTT

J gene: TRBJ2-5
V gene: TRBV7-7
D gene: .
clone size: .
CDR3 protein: CASSSTGGAYQETQYF
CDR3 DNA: TGTGCCAGCAGCTCGACAGGAGGGGCCTACCAAGAGACCCAGTACTTC

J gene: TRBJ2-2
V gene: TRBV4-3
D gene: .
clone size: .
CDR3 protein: CASSQYTGELFF
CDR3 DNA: TGCGCCAGCAGCCAGTACACCGGGGAGCTGTTTTTT

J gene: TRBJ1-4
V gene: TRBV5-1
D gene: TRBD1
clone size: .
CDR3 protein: CASSSSTGGREKLFF
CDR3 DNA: TGCGCCAGCAGCTCGTCGACAGGGGGTCGGGAAAAACTGTTTTTT

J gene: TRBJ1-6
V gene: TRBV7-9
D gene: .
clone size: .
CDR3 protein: CASSIGNGMRSPLHF
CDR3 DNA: TGTGCCAGCAGCATAGGGAATGGGATGAGGTCACCCCTCCACTTT

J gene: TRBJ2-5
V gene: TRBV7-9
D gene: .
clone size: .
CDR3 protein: CASSLASTDRQYF
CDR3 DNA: TGTGCCAGCAGCTTAGCCTCGACCGATCGCCAGTACTTC

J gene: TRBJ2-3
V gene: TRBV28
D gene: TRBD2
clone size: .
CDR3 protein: CASSFLAGGGTDTQYF
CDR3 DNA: TGTGCCAGCAGCTTCTTAGCGGGAGGAGGCACAGATACGCAGTATTTT

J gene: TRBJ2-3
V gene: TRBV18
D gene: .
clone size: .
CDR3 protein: CASSPDGVRAADTQYF
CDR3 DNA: TGTGCCAGCTCACCAGACGGGGTTCGAGCGGCGGATACGCAGTATTTT

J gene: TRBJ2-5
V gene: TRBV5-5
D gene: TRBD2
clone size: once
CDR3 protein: CASSLGTTGGIRETQYF
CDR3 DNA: TGTGCCAGCAGCTTGGGAACCACGGGGGGGATCCGGGAGACCCAGTACTTC

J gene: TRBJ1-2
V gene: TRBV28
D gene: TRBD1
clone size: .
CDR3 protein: CASSFGQGVYGYTF
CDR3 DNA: TGTGCCAGCAGTTTCGGACAGGGTGTCTATGGCTACACCTTC

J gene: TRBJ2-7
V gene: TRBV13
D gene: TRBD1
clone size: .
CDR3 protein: CASSRTGGEQYF
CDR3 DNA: TGTGCCAGCAGCCGTACAGGGGGCGAGCAGTACTTC

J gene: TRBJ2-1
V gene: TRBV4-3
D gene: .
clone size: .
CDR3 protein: CASSQEKMGFYNEQFF
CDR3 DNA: TGCGCCAGCAGCCAAGAGAAAATGGGCTTTTACAATGAGCAGTTCTTC

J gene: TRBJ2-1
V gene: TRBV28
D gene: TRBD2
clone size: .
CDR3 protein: CASSLGSSGYNEQFF
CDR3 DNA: TGTGCCAGCAGTTTAGGGTCTAGCGGCTACAATGAGCAGTTCTTC

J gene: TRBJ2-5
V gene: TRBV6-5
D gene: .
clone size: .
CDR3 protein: CASGKGQETQYF
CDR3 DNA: TGTGCCAGCGGCAAAGGGCAAGAGACCCAGTACTTC

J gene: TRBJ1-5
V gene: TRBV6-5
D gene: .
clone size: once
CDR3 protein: CASRRRDSNQPQHF
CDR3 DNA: TGTGCCAGCAGAAGACGGGACAGCAATCAGCCCCAGCATTTT

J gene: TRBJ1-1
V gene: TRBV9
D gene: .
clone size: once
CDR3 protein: CASSVREAFF
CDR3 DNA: TGTGCCAGCAGCGTCAGGGAAGCTTTCTTT

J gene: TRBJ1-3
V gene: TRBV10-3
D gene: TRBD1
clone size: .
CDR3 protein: CAISAGAGGSSGNTIYF
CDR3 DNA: TGTGCCATCAGTGCGGGGGCAGGGGGCTCCTCTGGAAACACCATATATTTT

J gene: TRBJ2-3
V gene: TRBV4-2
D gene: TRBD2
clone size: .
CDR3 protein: CASSQDGLAGADTQYF
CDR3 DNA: TGTGCCAGCAGCCAAGATGGGCTAGCGGGAGCAGATACGCAGTATTTT

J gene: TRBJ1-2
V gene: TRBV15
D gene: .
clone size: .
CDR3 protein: CATSRVGAGAGYTF
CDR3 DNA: TGTGCCACCAGCAGAGTTGGGGCAGGGGCTGGCTACACCTTC

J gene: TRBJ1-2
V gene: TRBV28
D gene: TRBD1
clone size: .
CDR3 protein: CASRPGQGAGGYTF
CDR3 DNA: TGTGCCAGCAGACCGGGACAGGGGGCGGGAGGCTACACCTTC

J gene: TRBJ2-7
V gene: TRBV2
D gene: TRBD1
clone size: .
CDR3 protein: CASSLFRDRVVEQYF
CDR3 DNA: TGTGCCAGCAGTTTATTCCGGGACAGGGTGGTCGAGCAGTACTTC

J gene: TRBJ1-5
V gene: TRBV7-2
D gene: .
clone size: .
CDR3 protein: CASSLRGLNQPQHF
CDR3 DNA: TGTGCCAGCAGCTTACGGGGGTTGAATCAGCCCCAGCATTTT

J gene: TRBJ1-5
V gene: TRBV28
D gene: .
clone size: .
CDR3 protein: CATLPYGAQQPQHF
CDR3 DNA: TGTGCCACCCTCCCCTACGGGGCCCAGCAGCCCCAGCATTTT

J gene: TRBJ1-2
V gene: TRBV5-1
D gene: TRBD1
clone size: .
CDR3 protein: CASSLGGTANYGYTF
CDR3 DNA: TGCGCCAGCAGCTTGGGGGGGACAGCGAACTATGGCTACACCTTC

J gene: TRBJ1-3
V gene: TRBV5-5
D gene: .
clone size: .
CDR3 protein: CASSLALGDTYSGNTIYF
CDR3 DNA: TGTGCCAGCAGCTTGGCCTTAGGTGACACATACTCTGGAAACACCATATATTTT

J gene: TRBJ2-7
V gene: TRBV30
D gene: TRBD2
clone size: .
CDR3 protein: CALTSGSQEQYF
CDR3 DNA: TGTGCCTTGACTAGCGGGAGCCAGGAGCAGTACTTC

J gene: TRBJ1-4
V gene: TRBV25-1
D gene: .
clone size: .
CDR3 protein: CASSEFQGLKVTNEKLFF
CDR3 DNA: TGTGCCAGCAGTGAATTCCAGGGTTTAAAAGTAACTAATGAAAAACTGTTTTTT